A single sample gave rise to the 26 T cell receptor beta chains below, sequenced in a study of follicular helper T cells after annual influenza vaccination. Time point reported: 2015-2016 season, pre-vaccination. Profiled with immunoSEQ multiplex PCR; TCRdb holds only in-frame clones, not every one. The table includes about 5,800 clones, roughly 85% detected once. The material was CXCR5+ CD38- circulating T follicular helper cells from blood, obtained on the day of influenza vaccination. Subset indicated: circulating Tfh, non-naive CD4+CXCR5+PD-1+ (ICOS+CD38+ or ICOS-CD38-). The receptors come from an adult who received the influenza vaccine.

This clone was counted between two and nine times. The CDR3 loop reads CASSLAGDYGYTF. The CDR3 DNA reads TGTGCCAGCAGCTTAGCAGGGGATTATGGCTACACCTTC. The chain has TRBV7-3 and TRBJ1-2; possible D gene TRBD1, 6 bases. Looked up from germline, CDR1 is SGHTA and CDR2 is FQGTGA. The V end was cut by 2 bases, the J end by 5 bases, with 9 bases between. The CDR3 has 13 residues.

V is TRBV29-1 and J is TRBJ1-2; no clear D. V gave up 3 bases and J gave up 11 bases, with 19 bases separating them. The CDR3 extends over 13 amino acids. Germline V gene lookup returns CDR1 SQVTM and CDR2 ANQGSEA. CDR3 sequence reads: CSVDPGSILPYTF. CDR3 coding DNA: TGCAGCGTTGATCCAGGATCCATACTTCCTTACACCTTC.

The CDR3 coding sequence is TGTGCCAGCAGTGAAGCCCCACAGGGGGTCTCTGGCTACACCTTC. Translation gives CASSEAPQGVSGYTF. The chain joins TRBV6-1 to TRBJ1-2, with 8 bases identical to TRBD1. Germline CDR1 reads MNHNS; CDR2 reads SASEGT. V shed 0 bases and J 7 bases; nucleotides not matched to a gene: 7. The CDR3 is 15 residues long.

The chain links TRBV28 to TRBJ1-4; 8 positions match TRBD1. V lost 5 bases to trimming and J lost 7 bases; unmatched junction nucleotides: 12. Germline V gene data show CDR1 as MDHEN and CDR2 as SYDVKM. The CDR3 is made up of 16 amino acids. In nucleotides, the CDR3 is TGTGCCAGCAGTGCTGCACTGACAGGGGCGGTTGAAAAACTGTTTTTT. It specifies CASSAALTGAVEKLFF.

The J gene is TRBJ1-2, the V gene TRBV29-1; TRBD1 aligns across 8 bases. This CDR3 contains 11 residues. Germline V gene lookup returns CDR1 SQVTM and CDR2 ANQGSEA. V gave up 6 bases and J gave up 8 bases; unmatched junction bases: 5. CDR3 sequence: CSVSTGVGYTF. In DNA form, the CDR3 reads TGCAGCGTCTCGACAGGGGTGGGCTACACCTTC.

The gene calls are TRBV4-2 and TRBJ2-7, with no clear D. This CDR3 region has 14 residues. Per germline, CDR1 LGHNA and CDR2 YNFKEQ. V shed 1 base and J shed 2 bases, with 9 bases lying between them. The CDR3 bases are TGTGCCAGCAGCCAAGGAGGCCGGACCTACGAGCAGTACTTC. This gives the protein CASSQGGRTYEQYF.

This chain connects TRBV10-3 to TRBJ2-2; TRBD2 might be the D (6 bases). Trimming removed 3 bases from V and 2 bases from J, with 10 bases in between. Germline V lookup: CDR1 ENHRY, CDR2 SYGVKD. The CDR3 extends over 15 amino acids. CDR3 in amino acids: CAISETSLNTGELFF. CDR3 coding DNA: TGTGCCATCAGTGAAACTAGCCTAAACACCGGGGAGCTGTTTTTT.

The CDR3 DNA follows: TGTGCCATGGGACTAGCGGGAATCGAGCAGTACTTC. Its protein product is CAMGLAGIEQYF. This chain uses TRBV10-3 with TRBJ2-7; 13 positions agree with TRBD2. The CDR3 contains 12 residues. J gave up 6 bases and V 9 bases, and 2 bases lay outside the gene matches. CDR1 ENHRY and CDR2 SYGVKD come from the germline V gene.

The chain joins TRBV5-4 to TRBJ2-7; 9 bases map to TRBD1. J gave up 6 bases and V 0 bases, and 7 bases lay outside the gene matches. CDR1 is SGHNT, CDR2 YYREEE, per germline (reference sequence). This CDR3 contains 15 residues. For the CDR3, the DNA is TGTGCCAGCAGCTTGGAGTCAGGACAGGGGTTCGAGCAGTACTTC. Translated: CASSLESGQGFEQYF.

The gene calls are TRBV6-4 and TRBJ2-2; 12 nucleotides align to TRBD1. Trimming at V came to 8 bases and at J to 5 bases, leaving 6 bases not matched to a gene. The CDR3 is made up of 15 amino acids. Germline-derived CDR1 and CDR2 are MRHNA and SNTAGT. The CDR3 DNA follows: TGTGCCAGCCGGGGACAGGGGGCAGGAACCGGGGAGCTGTTTTTT. It codes for CASRGQGAGTGELFF.

This clone was seen only a few times. The rearrangement uses TRBV4-2 and TRBJ2-7; no clear D gene. Trimming took off 0 bases at V and 5 bases at J, with 17 bases between the two ends. The CDR3 spans 16 residues. Germline V gives CDR1 LGHNA, CDR2 YNFKEQ. As DNA, the CDR3 is TGTGCCAGCAGCCAAGAACTCGGAGTATATCTCGACGAGCAGTACTTC. Amino acid sequence: CASSQELGVYLDEQYF.

The chain combines TRBV28 with TRBJ2-5, with 8 bases that match TRBD2. The CDR3 runs to 15 residues. V dropped 3 bases and J dropped 1; count of bases not matched to a gene: 4. Germline V gene lookup returns CDR1 MDHEN and CDR2 SYDVKM. The CDR3 here is CASSFQGLVQETQYF. CDR3 coding DNA: TGTGCCAGCAGTTTTCAGGGACTAGTCCAAGAGACCCAGTACTTC. The full variable domain, rest sourced from reference TRBV28 and TRBJ2-5, is DVKVTQSSRYLVKRTGEKVFLECVQDMDHENMFWYRQDPGLGLRLIYFSYDVKMKEKGDIPEGYSVSREKKERFSLILESASTNQTSMYLCASSFQGLVQETQYFGPGTRLLVL.

The J gene is TRBJ1-4, the V gene TRBV2; D is unresolved. This CDR3 has 15 residues. V was cut by 0 bases and J by 8 bases, with 13 bases left in between. Per the germline V gene, CDR1 is SNHLY and CDR2 is FYNNEI. CDR3 residues: CASSEAGSKGEKLFF. CDR3 coding DNA: TGTGCCAGCAGTGAAGCGGGGTCAAAAGGCGAAAAACTGTTTTTT.

The chain is built from TRBV5-4 and TRBJ2-7, with 8 bases that match TRBD2. Trimming took 4 bases from V and 2 from J; bases not matched to a gene: 11. This CDR3 comprises 16 residues. Germline V CDR1 and CDR2: SGHNT, YYREEE (reference sequence). The CDR3 DNA is TGTGCCAGCAGCAGTCCTAGCGCGGGAGGCGCCTACGAGCAGTACTTC. Its protein product is CASSSPSAGGAYEQYF.

CDR3 protein: CASSFRLLAESGQFF. The CDR3 DNA follows: TGTGCCAGCAGTTTTAGGTTACTAGCCGAGAGTGGGCAGTTCTTC. The chain couples TRBV27 to TRBJ2-1; the D gene is possibly TRBD2 (6 bases). The CDR3 loop spans 15 amino acids. V lost 3 bases, J lost 12 bases, and 21 bases lay in between. Germline V gene sequence: CDR1 MNHEY, CDR2 SMNVEV (reference sequence).

The chain is built from TRBV15 and TRBJ2-5; possibly TRBD2 for D (5 bases). The CDR3 spans 14 residues. The germline V gene encodes CDR1 LNHNV and CDR2 YYDKDF (reference sequence). Trimming cost V 1 base and J 5 bases, with 11 bases left between them. CDR3 nucleotide sequence: TGTGCCACCAGCAGAGGGGGAGATGAGGAGACCCAGTACTTC. This codes for CATSRGGDEETQYF. The variable domain in full, with the rest retrieved from reference TRBV15 and TRBJ2-5, is DAMVIQNPRYQVTQFGKPVTLSCSQTLNHNVMYWYQQKSSQAPKLLFHYYDKDFNNEADTPDNFQSRRPNTSFCFLDIRSPGLGDTAMYLCATSRGGDEETQYFGPGTRLLVL.

The V gene is TRBV7-6, the J gene TRBJ1-4; possible D gene TRBD1, 5 bases. The CDR3 length is 16 residues. The germline gives CDR1 SGHVS, CDR2 FNYEAQ. V shed 5 bases and J shed 8 bases, with 21 bases lying between them. Written as DNA, the CDR3 is TGTGCCAGCAGCCCCCTAGGGCCAGGGTCAGGGGAAAAACTGTTTTTT. It translates to CASSPLGPGSGEKLFF.

The CDR3 here is CASTWTPTADTIYF. The DNA of the CDR3 is TGTGCCAGCACCTGGACACCCACGGCGGACACCATATATTTT. The V call is TRBV6-5, the J call TRBJ1-3, with D perhaps matching TRBD1 (5 bases). V lost 7 bases, J lost 8 bases, and 18 bases lay in between. The CDR3 length is 14 residues. Germline loops: CDR1 MNHEY, CDR2 SVGAGI.

This clone was picked up a small number of times. The chain couples TRBV4-1 to TRBJ2-6; 9 nucleotides match TRBD2. Germline trimming cut 3 bases from V and 3 bases from J; bases unmatched to any gene: 12. The CDR3 contains 19 residues. The germline CDR1 and CDR2 sequences are MGHRA and YSYEKL. CDR3 loop: CASSQTLAGVVGGANVLTF. In DNA, the CDR3 is TGCGCCAGCAGCCAGACTTTAGCGGGAGTAGTGGGTGGGGCCAACGTCCTGACTTTC.

The chain employs TRBV5-1 and TRBJ2-4; D call uncertain. The CDR3 is 14 amino acids. Germline V gene data show CDR1 as SGHRS and CDR2 as YFSETQ. V shed 4 bases and J shed 9 bases, with 17 bases lying between them. CDR3 in amino acids: CASSPTPLVGIQYF. In DNA form, the CDR3 reads TGCGCCAGCAGCCCTACCCCTCTAGTCGGCATTCAGTACTTC.

The chain carries TRBV7-2 and TRBJ2-3, with TRBD2 matching 10 bases. This CDR3 is built from 17 residues. The V segment lost 2 bases and the J segment 6 bases; nucleotides outside the gene matches: 11. Germline CDR1 is SGHTA and CDR2 is FQGNSA. The CDR3 DNA sequence: TGTGCCAGCAGCTTAAACGTGGGAGCGGGAGGGGCGGATACGCAGTATTTT. Amino acids: CASSLNVGAGGADTQYF. The entire variable domain, with the rest obtained from reference TRBV7-2 and TRBJ2-3, is as follows: GAGVSQSPSNKVTEKGKDVELRCDPISGHTALYWYRQSLGQGLEFLIYFQGNSAPDKSGLPSDRFSAERTGGSVSTLTIQRTQQEDSAVYLCASSLNVGAGGADTQYFGPGTRLTVL.

This chain joins TRBV19 and TRBJ2-1; TRBD2 matches at 9 bases. This CDR3 is 15 amino acids long. Germline values: CDR1 LNHDA, CDR2 SQIVND (reference sequence). Losses at the gene ends were 6 bases for V and 3 bases for J; bases not matched to a gene: 6. The CDR3 sequence: CASRAPSGNYNEQFF. The CDR3, as DNA: TGTGCCAGTAGGGCGCCTAGCGGGAACTACAATGAGCAGTTCTTC.

The V gene is TRBV28, the J gene TRBJ1-3; TRBD1 is a possible D gene (5 bases). The V gene lost 3 bases and the J gene lost 4 bases, with 13 bases spanning the gap. The CDR3 loop spans 15 amino acids. The germline CDR1 and CDR2 sequences are MDHEN and SYDVKM. CDR3 coding DNA: TGTGCCAGCAGTTTCGAGGGGAGGTGGGGAAACACCATATATTTT. Protein sequence: CASSFEGRWGNTIYF.

In regard to this clone: An end of the junction differs from the germline gene, which may be a read error. The rearrangement joins TRBV7-2 to TRBJ2-7; 10 bases align to TRBD2. Germline CDR1 and CDR2: SGHTA and FQGNSA. The CDR3 contains 13 residues. The CDR3 sequence: CASSPTPGTSAAF. The CDR3 DNA is TGTGCCAGCAGCCCTACTCCCGGGACTAGCGCGGCCTTC.

This clone was found once. The CDR3, as DNA: TGTGCCTGGAGTGTACAGGGGCGGGAGCAGTACTTC. This sequence encodes CAWSVQGREQYF. This chain links TRBV30 with TRBJ2-7; 7 bases map to TRBD1. This CDR3 contains 12 residues. CDR1 is GTSNPN and CDR2 is SVGIG in the germline V gene (reference sequence). The J segment lost 7 bases and the V segment lost 0 bases, leaving 3 bases of the junction unmatched.

V usage is TRBV5-5 and J usage is TRBJ2-3, with 15 positions matching TRBD2. The V segment lost 4 bases and the J segment 4 bases; nucleotides outside the gene matches: 4. Germline V gene lookup returns CDR1 SGHKS and CDR2 YYEKEE (reference sequence). There are 16 residues in the CDR3. The chain's CDR3 is CASSTGLAGGADTQYF. Written as DNA, the CDR3 is TGTGCCAGCAGCACGGGACTAGCGGGAGGTGCAGATACGCAGTATTTT. Full variable domain (outside the CDR3, taken from reference TRBV5-5 and TRBJ2-3): DAGVTQSPTHLIKTRGQQVTLRCSPISGHKSVSWYQQVLGQGPQFIFQYYEKEERGRGNFPDRFSARQFPNYSSELNVNALLLGDSALYLCASSTGLAGGADTQYFGPGTRLTVL.